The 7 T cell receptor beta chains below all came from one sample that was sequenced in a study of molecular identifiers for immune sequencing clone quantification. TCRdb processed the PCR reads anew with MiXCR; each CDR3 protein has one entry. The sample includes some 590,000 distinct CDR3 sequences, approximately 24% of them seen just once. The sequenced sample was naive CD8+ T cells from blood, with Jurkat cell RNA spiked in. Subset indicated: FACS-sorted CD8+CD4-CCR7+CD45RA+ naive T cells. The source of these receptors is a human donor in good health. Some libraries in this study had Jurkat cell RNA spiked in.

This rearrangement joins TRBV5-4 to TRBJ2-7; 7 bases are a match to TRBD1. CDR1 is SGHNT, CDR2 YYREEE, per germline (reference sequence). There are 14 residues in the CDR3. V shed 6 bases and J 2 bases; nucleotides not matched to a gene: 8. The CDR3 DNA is TGTGCCAGCAACTCAGGGGACAGAGCCTACGAGCAGTACTTC. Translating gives CASNSGDRAYEQYF.

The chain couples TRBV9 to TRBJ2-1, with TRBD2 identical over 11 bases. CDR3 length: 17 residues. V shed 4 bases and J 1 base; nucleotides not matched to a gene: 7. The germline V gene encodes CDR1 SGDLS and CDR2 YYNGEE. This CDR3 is CASSPRLAGPSYNEQFF. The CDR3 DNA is TGTGCCAGCAGCCCGAGACTAGCGGGGCCGTCCTACAATGAGCAGTTCTTC.

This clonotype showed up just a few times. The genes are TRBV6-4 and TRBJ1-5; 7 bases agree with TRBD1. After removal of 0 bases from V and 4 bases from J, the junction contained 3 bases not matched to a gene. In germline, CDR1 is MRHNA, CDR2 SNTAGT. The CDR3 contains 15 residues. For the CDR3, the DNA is TGTGCCAGCAGTGACTCGATACAGGGGAATCAGCCCCAGCATTTT. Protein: CASSDSIQGNQPQHF.

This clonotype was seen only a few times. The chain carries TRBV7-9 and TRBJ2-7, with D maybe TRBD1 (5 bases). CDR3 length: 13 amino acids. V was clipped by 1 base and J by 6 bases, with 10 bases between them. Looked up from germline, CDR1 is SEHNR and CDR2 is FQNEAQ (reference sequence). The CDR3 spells CASSLGRGTEQYF. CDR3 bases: TGTGCCAGCAGCTTAGGTAGGGGAACCGAGCAGTACTTC. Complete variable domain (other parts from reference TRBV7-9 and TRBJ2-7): DTGVSQNPRHKITKRGQNVTFRCDPISEHNRLYWYRQTLGQGPEFLTYFQNEAQLEKSRLLSDRFSAERPKGSFSTLEIQRTEQGDSAMYLCASSLGRGTEQYFGPGTRLTVT.

In nucleotides, the CDR3 is TGTGCCAGCAGTAGTAGCGGGGACCCCTCCTACAATGAGCAGTTCTTC. This sequence encodes CASSSSGDPSYNEQFF. V gene TRBV2 combines with J gene TRBJ2-1; the match to TRBD2 covers 8 bases. From germline, CDR1 is SNHLY and CDR2 FYNNEI. The CDR3 consists of 16 residues. J was trimmed by 0 bases and V by 5 bases; bases with no gene match: 6.

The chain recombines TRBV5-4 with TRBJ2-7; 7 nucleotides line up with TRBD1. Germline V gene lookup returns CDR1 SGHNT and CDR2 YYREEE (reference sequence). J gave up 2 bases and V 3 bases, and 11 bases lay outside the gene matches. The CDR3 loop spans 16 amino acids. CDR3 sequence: CASSSQTGTETYEQYF. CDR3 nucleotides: TGTGCCAGCAGCTCACAAACCGGGACAGAGACCTACGAGCAGTACTTC.

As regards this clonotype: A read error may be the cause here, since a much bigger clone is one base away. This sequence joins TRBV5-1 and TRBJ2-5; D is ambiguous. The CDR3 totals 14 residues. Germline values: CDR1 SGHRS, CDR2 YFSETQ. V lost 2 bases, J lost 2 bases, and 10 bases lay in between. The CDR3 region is CASSLCRPQETQYF. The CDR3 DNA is TGCGCCAGCAGCTTATGCCGGCCGCAAGAGACCCAGTACTTC. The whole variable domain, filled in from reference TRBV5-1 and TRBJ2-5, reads KAGVTQTPRYLIKTRGQQVTLSCSPISGHRSVSWYQQTPGQGLQFLFEYFSETQRNKGNFPGRFSGRQFSNSRSEMNVSTLELGDSALYLCASSLCRPQETQYFGPGTRLLVL.